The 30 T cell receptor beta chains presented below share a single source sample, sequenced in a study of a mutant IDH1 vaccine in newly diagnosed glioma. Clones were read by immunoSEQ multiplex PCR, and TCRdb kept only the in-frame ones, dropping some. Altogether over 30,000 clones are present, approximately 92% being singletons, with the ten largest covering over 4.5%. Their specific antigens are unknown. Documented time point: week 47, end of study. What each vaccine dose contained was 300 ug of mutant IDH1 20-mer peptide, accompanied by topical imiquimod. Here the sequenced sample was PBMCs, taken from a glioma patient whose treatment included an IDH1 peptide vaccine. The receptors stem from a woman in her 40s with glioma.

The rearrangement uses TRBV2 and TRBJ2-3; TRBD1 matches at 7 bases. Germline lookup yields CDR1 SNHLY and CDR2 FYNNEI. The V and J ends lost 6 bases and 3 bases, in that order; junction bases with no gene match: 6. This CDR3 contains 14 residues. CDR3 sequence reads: CASRYRGGTDTQYF. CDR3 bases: TGTGCCAGCAGGTACAGGGGTGGGACAGATACGCAGTATTTT.

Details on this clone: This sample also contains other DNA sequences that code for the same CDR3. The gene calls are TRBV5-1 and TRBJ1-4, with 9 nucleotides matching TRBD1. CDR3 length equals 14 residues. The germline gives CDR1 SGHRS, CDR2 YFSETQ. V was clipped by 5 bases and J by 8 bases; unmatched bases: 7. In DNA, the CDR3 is TGCGCCAGCAGTCCGGACAGGGGTTACGAAAAACTGTTTTTT. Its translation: CASSPDRGYEKLFF.

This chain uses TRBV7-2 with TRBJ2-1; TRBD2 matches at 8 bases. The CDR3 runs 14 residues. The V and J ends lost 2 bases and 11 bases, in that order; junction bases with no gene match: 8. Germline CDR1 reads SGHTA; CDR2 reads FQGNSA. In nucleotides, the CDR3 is TGTGCCAGCAGCTTATCTTTCGGGGGGGGGCAGCAGTTCTTC. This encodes CASSLSFGGGQQFF.

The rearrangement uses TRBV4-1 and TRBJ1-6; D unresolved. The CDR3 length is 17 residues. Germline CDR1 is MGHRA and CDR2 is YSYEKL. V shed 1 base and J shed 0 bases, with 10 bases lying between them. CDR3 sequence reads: CASSQVLGSSYNSPLHF. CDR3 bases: TGCGCCAGCAGCCAAGTTCTGGGGAGCTCCTATAATTCACCCCTCCACTTT.

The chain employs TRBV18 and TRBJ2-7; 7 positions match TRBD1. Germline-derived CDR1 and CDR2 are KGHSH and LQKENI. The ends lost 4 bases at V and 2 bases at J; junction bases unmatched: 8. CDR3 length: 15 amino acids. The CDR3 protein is CASSRPGQPTYEQYF. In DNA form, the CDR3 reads TGTGCCAGCTCACGGCCGGGACAGCCGACCTACGAGCAGTACTTC. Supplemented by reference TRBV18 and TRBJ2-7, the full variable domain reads NAGVMQNPRHLVRRRGQEARLRCSPMKGHSHVYWYRQLPEEGLKFMVYLQKENIIDESGMPKERFSAEFPKEGPSILRIQQVVRGDSAAYFCASSRPGQPTYEQYFGPGTRLTVT.

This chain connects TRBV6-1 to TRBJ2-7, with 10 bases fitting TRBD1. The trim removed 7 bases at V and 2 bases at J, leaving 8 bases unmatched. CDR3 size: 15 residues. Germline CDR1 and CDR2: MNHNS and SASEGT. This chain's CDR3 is CASTKTGQGAYEQYF. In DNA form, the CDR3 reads TGTGCCAGCACTAAGACAGGACAGGGGGCCTACGAGCAGTACTTC.

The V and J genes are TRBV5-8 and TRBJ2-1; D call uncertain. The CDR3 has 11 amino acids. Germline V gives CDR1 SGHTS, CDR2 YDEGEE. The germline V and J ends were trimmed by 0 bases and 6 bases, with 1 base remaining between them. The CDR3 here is CASSLANEQFF. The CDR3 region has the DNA TGTGCCAGCAGCTTGGCCAATGAGCAGTTCTTC.

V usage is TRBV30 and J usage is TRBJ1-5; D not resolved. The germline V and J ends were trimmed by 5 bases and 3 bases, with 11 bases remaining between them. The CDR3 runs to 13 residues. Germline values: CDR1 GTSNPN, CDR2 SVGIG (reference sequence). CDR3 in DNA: TGTGCCTGGGCGTACGGAACCAATCAGCCCCAGCATTTT. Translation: CAWAYGTNQPQHF.

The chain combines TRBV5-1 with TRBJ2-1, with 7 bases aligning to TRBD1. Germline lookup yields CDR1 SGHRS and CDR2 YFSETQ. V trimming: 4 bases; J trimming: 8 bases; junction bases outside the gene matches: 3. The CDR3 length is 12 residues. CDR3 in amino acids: CASSAQGYEQFF. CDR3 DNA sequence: TGCGCCAGCAGCGCACAGGGGTATGAGCAGTTCTTC.

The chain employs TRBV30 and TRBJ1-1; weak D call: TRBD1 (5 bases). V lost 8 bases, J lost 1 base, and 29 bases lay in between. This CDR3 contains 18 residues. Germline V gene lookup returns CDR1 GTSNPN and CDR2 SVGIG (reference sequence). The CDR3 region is CARARAIFTRQPNTEAFF. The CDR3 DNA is TGTGCCCGTGCGAGGGCTATATTTACAAGACAGCCGAACACTGAAGCTTTCTTT.

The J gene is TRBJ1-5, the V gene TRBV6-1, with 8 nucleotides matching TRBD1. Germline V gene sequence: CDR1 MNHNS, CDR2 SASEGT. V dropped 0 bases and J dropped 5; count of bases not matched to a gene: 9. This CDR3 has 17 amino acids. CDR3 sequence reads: CASSEAVRGRLDQPQHF. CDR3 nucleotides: TGTGCCAGCAGTGAAGCCGTCAGGGGGCGATTGGATCAGCCCCAGCATTTT.

The DNA of the CDR3 is TGTGCCAGCAGTTACCGAGCAGGGACCGCTTTCTTT. Protein sequence: CASSYRAGTAFF. The rearrangement uses TRBV6-5 and TRBJ1-1; tentative D call: TRBD1 (5 bases). The CDR3 has 12 amino acids. Per germline, CDR1 MNHEY and CDR2 SVGAGI. V gave up 2 bases and J gave up 11 bases, with 12 bases separating them.

The CDR3 loop is CAISETTVYEQYF. Written as DNA, the CDR3 is TGTGCCATCAGTGAGACGACAGTATACGAGCAGTACTTC. This rearrangement joins TRBV10-3 to TRBJ2-7; D possibly corresponds to TRBD1 (5 bases). Trimming removed 2 bases from V and 4 bases from J, with 9 bases in between. The CDR3 is 13 residues long. Germline-derived CDR1 and CDR2 are ENHRY and SYGVKD.

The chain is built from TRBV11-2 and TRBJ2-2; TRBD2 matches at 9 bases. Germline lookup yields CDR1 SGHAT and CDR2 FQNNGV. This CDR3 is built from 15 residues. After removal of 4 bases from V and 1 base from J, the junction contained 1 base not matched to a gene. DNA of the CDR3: TGTGCCAGCAGCTCTAGCGGGATGAACACCGGGGAGCTGTTTTTT. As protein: CASSSSGMNTGELFF.

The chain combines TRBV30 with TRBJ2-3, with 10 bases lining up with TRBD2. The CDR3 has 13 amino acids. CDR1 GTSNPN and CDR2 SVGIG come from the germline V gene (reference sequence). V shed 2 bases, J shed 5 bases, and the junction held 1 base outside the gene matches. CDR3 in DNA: TGTGCCTGGAGTCAGCGGGAGGGAGATACGCAGTATTTT. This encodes CAWSQREGDTQYF. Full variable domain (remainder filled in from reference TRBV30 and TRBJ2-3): SQTIHQWPATLVQPVGSPLSLECTVEGTSNPNLYWYRQAAGRGLQLLFYSVGIGQISSEVPQNLSASRPQDRQFILSSKKLLLSDSGFYLCAWSQREGDTQYFGPGTRLTVL.

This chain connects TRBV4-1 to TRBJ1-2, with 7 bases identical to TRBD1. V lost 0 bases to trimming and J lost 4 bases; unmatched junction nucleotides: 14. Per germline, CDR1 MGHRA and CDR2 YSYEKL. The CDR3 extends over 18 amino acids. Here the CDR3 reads CASSQDMRAGTEFYGYTF. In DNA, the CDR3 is TGCGCCAGCAGCCAAGATATGAGGGCCGGGACAGAATTCTATGGCTACACCTTC.

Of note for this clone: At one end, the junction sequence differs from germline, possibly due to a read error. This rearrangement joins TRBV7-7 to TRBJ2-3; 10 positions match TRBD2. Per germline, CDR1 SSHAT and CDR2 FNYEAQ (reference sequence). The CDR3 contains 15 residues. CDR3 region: CASSLGLASTDTQYF. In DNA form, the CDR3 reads TGTGCTAGCAGCTTGGGACTAGCGAGCACAGATACGCAGTATTTT.

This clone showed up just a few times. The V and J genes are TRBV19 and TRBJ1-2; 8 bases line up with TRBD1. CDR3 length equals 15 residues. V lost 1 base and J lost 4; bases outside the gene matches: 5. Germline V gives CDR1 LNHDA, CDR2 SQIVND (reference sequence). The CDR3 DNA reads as TGTGCCAGTAGTATAGGGACAGGGTCCAGCTATGGCTACACCTTC. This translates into CASSIGTGSSYGYTF.

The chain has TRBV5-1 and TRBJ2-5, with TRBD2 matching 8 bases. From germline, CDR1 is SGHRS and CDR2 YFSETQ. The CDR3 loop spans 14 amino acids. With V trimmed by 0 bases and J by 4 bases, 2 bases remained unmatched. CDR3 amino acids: CASSLELAAETQYF. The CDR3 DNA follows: TGCGCCAGCAGCTTGGAACTAGCGGCAGAGACCCAGTACTTC.

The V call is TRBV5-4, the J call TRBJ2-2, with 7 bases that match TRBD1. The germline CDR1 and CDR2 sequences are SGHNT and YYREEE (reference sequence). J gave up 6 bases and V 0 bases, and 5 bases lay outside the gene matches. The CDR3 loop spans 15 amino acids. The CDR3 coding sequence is TGTGCCAGCAGCTTGGAACAGGGGAATGCCGGGGAGCTGTTTTTT. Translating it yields CASSLEQGNAGELFF.

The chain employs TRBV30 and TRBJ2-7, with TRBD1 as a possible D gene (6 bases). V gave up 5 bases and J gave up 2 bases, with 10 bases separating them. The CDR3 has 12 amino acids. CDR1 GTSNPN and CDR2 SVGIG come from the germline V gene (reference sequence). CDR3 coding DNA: TGTGCCTGGTCCAGGGGAACCTACGAGCAGTACTTC. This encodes CAWSRGTYEQYF.

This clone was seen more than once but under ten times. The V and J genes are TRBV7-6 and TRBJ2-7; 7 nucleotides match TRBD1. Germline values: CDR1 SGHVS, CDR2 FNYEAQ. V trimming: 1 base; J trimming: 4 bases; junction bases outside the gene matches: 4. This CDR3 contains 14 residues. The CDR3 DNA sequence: TGTGCCAGCAGCTTAGAACAGGGGTATTACGAGCAGTACTTC. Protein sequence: CASSLEQGYYEQYF. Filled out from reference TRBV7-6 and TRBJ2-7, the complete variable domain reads GAGVSQSPRYKVTKRGQDVALRCDPISGHVSLYWYRQALGQGPEFLTYFNYEAQQDKSGLPNDRFSAERPEGSISTLTIQRTEQRDSAMYRCASSLEQGYYEQYFGPGTRLTVT.

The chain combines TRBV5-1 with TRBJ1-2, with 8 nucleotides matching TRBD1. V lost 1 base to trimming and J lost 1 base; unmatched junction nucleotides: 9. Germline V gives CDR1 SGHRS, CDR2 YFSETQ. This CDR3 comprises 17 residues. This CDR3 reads CASSLRPGTGFNYGYTF. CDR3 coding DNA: TGCGCCAGCAGCTTGCGGCCGGGGACAGGATTTAACTATGGCTACACCTTC.

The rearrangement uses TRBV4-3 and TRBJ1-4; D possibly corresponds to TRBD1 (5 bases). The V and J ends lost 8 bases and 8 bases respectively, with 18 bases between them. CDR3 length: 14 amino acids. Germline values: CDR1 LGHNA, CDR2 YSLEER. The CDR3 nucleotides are TGCGCCAGCTCCACGATGCGGGGGGGGGAAAAACTGTTTTTT. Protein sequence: CASSTMRGGEKLFF.

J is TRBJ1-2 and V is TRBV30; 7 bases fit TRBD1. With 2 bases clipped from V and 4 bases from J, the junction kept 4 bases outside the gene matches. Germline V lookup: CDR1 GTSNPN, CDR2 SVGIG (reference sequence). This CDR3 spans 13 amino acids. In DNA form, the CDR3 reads TGTGCCTGGAGTACAGGGGCAGGCTATGGCTACACCTTC. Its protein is CAWSTGAGYGYTF. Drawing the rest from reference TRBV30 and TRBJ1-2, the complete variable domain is SQTIHQWPATLVQPVGSPLSLECTVEGTSNPNLYWYRQAAGRGLQLLFYSVGIGQISSEVPQNLSASRPQDRQFILSSKKLLLSDSGFYLCAWSTGAGYGYTFGSGTRLTVV.

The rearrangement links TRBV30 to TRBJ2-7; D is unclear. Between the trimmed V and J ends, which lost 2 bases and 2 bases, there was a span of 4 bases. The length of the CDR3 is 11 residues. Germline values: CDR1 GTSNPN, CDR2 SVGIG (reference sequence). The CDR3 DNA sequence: TGTGCCTGGAGTACTACCTACGAGCAGTACTTC. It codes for CAWSTTYEQYF.

Written as DNA, the CDR3 is TGTGCCAGCAGTGTACAGGGCCACGAGCAGTACTTC. Encoded protein: CASSVQGHEQYF. This sequence joins TRBV25-1 and TRBJ2-7; the D gene is possibly TRBD1 (6 bases). Looked up from germline, CDR1 is MGHDK and CDR2 is SYGVNS. This CDR3 region has 12 residues. Trimming shortened V by 4 bases and J by 5 bases, and 9 bases separated the two germline ends.

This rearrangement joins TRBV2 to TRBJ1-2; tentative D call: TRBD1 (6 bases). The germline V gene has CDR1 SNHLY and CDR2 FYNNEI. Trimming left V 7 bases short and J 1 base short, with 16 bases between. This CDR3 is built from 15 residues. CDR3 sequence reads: CASKRGGPSNYGYTF. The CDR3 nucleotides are TGTGCCAGCAAAAGAGGGGGGCCCAGTAACTATGGCTACACCTTC.

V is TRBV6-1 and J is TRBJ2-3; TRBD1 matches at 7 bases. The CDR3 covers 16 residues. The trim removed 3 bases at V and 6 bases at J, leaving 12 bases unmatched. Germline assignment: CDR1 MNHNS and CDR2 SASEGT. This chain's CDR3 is CASSDKNQGVRDTQYF. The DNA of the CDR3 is TGTGCCAGCAGTGACAAAAACCAGGGGGTTCGGGATACGCAGTATTTT.

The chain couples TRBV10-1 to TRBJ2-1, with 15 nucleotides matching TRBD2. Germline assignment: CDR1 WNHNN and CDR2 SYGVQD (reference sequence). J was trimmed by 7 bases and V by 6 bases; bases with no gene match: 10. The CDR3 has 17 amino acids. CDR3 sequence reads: CASSRGGLAGGGNEQFF. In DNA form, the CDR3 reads TGCGCCAGCAGCCGCGGGGGACTAGCGGGGGGCGGGAATGAGCAGTTCTTC.